The sequence of this TCR beta chain was determined in a study of T cell changes during pregnancy in multiple sclerosis. This clone was picked up one time. J gave up 14 bases and V 0 bases, and 7 bases lay outside the gene matches. This CDR3 region has 14 residues. Germline CDR1 and CDR2: SGHAT and FQNNGV. Repertoires were generated with immunoSEQ multiplex PCR, while TCRdb's copy carries only in-frame clones and drops some. The repertoire holds some 57,000 clones, with under 95% as singletons. Here the sequenced sample was CD4+ T cells from peripheral blood mononuclear cells, taken after pregnancy. The rearrangement links TRBV11-2 to TRBJ2-5; TRBD2 agrees at 12 bases. This TCR came from a female donor in good health, enrolled as a control in a pregnancy study. The DNA for the CDR3 is TGTGCCAGCAGCTTAGATCGAACTAGCGGGGGGCCTTACTTC. This translates into CASSLDRTSGGPYF.